The TCR beta chain under discussion was sequenced for a study of T cells in Graves' hyperthyroidism and ophthalmopathy. Patients aged 18 to 65 had newly diagnosed hyperthyroidism lasting under 2 months. Not enrolled were patients with uncontrolled infection, other autoimmune disease, pregnancy or lactation. The CDR3 extends over 14 amino acids. Trimming at V came to 3 bases and at J to 5 bases, leaving 3 bases not matched to a gene. Germline CDR1 and CDR2: KGHSH and LQKENI. Findings and caveats of the study: A median about 7 months before onset, the model predicted ophthalmopathy.

This clonotype was seen at least ten times. Its antigen is currently unknown. The TCR beta CDR3 regions underwent amplification using RNA transcripts as the source. Initially, a first-round RT-PCR of the TCR CDR3 employed the HTBI primer set. Using its own MiXCR run on the multiplex PCR reads, TCRdb lists one record per CDR3 protein. The table lists about 400,000 distinct CDR3 sequences, around 14% of them singletons. V gene TRBV18 combines with J gene TRBJ1-2; TRBD1 matches 10 bases. Input material: blood. The origin of this receptor is a woman in her 30s with Graves' hyperthyroidism. CDR3 amino acids: CASSPGQGKYGYTF. As DNA, the CDR3 is TGTGCCAGCTCACCGGGACAGGGGAAGTATGGCTACACCTTC.